The clone carrying this TCR beta chain was seen many times. These data come from a study of control samples from healthy donors and cancer patients. The data were produced by immunoSEQ multiplex PCR, yet TCRdb's version contains in-frame clones alone and is incomplete. The repertoire consists of 90,000 to 150,000 clones, with around 88% occurring once and the leading ten covering less than 3.5%. Sample: blood. This sequence originates from a middle-aged man in good health.

CDR3 residues: CSVGNRVSGEQYF. The CDR3 DNA sequence: TGCAGCGTTGGTAACAGAGTTTCTGGGGAGCAGTACTTC. The chain carries TRBV29-1 and TRBJ2-7; D is undetermined. Germline V gene data show CDR1 as SQVTM and CDR2 as ANQGSEA. The CDR3 sequence is 13 residues long. V gave up 4 bases and J gave up 7 bases, with 17 bases separating them.